One and the same sample provided the 31 T cell receptor beta chains below, sequenced in a study of cytomegalovirus exposure and HLA in healthy donors. 60 Vbeta and 13 Jbeta primers were used in PCR. Assay: immunoSEQ multiplex PCR; the TCRdb copy retains only in-frame clones and omits some. The sample comprises around 91,000 clones, approximately 89% of which are singletons, and roughly 8.3% rests with the top ten. Sequencing was performed on PBMCs. Receptor source: a man younger than 45 in good health and CMV-seropositive.

The sample holds one count of this clone. V is TRBV28 and J is TRBJ2-7; 7 bases align to TRBD1. The CDR3 contains 14 residues. Germline values: CDR1 MDHEN, CDR2 SYDVKM. V lost 1 base, J lost 3 bases, and 3 bases stayed unmatched. CDR3 residues: CASSLFPGGYEQYF. CDR3 coding DNA: TGTGCCAGCAGTTTATTTCCAGGGGGCTACGAGCAGTACTTC.

V is TRBV19 and J is TRBJ1-4; 10 bases fit TRBD1. CDR1 LNHDA and CDR2 SQIVND come from the germline V gene (reference sequence). The J segment lost 6 bases and the V segment lost 4 bases, leaving 5 bases of the junction unmatched. CDR3 length: 15 residues. The CDR3 reads CASSTGTGAHEKLFF. In DNA form, the CDR3 reads TGTGCCAGTAGTACCGGGACAGGGGCACATGAAAAACTGTTTTTT.

This sequence joins TRBV29-1 and TRBJ2-7; D may be TRBD2 (5 bases). The length of the CDR3 is 12 residues. V gave up 6 bases and J gave up 0 bases, with 9 bases separating them. CDR1 and CDR2 from the germline V gene are SQVTM and ANQGSEA. In nucleotides, the CDR3 is TGCAGCGTCGCCCGGGACTCCTACGAGCAGTACTTC. This translates into CSVARDSYEQYF.

The V call is TRBV27, the J call TRBJ1-5; D gene uncertain. This CDR3 is 16 amino acids long. Trimming took off 5 bases at V and 0 bases at J, with 14 bases between the two ends. The germline V gene has CDR1 MNHEY and CDR2 SMNVEV (reference sequence). DNA for the CDR3: TGTGCCAGCAGTCCCGAGGCGACGGGTAGCAATCAGCCCCAGCATTTT. This sequence encodes CASSPEATGSNQPQHF.

About this clone itself: At one end the junction does not follow the germline gene, possibly because of a read error. This chain connects TRBV5-1 to TRBJ2-2, with a weak D call TRBD1 (6 bases). CDR1 and CDR2 (germline): SGHRS, YFSETQ. The CDR3 consists of 15 residues. Here the CDR3 reads CASRLVAGDTGELFF. The CDR3 nucleotides are TGCGCCAGCAGATTGGTGGCAGGGGATACCGGGGAGCTGTTTTTT.

This clone appeared once. V usage is TRBV4-2 and J usage is TRBJ2-3, with D perhaps TRBD2 (6 bases). Between the trimmed V and J ends, which lost 2 bases and 2 bases, there was a span of 17 bases. This CDR3 is built from 17 residues. CDR1 is LGHNA, CDR2 YNFKEQ, per germline. The CDR3 reads CASSQHTGTQYTDTQYF. CDR3 coding DNA: TGTGCCAGCAGCCAACATACCGGGACTCAGTACACAGATACGCAGTATTTT.

This chain connects TRBV7-2 to TRBJ1-2; 7 bases are shared with TRBD1. This CDR3 region has 15 residues. V shed 5 bases and J 6 bases; nucleotides not matched to a gene: 12. Per the germline V gene, CDR1 is SGHTA and CDR2 is FQGNSA. The CDR3 spells CASSARDSGRDGYTF. DNA of the CDR3: TGTGCCAGCAGCGCCCGGGACAGCGGCCGCGATGGCTACACCTTC.

The V call is TRBV27, the J call TRBJ2-5; 8 nucleotides align to TRBD1. J gave up 1 base and V 5 bases, and 6 bases lay outside the gene matches. Germline V gives CDR1 MNHEY, CDR2 SMNVEV (reference sequence). This CDR3 has 15 residues. In DNA form, the CDR3 reads TGTGCCAGCAGTCCCCAGGACAGGGCCCAAGAGACCCAGTACTTC. Translated: CASSPQDRAQETQYF.

This clone was detected a few times. The rearrangement links TRBV7-8 to TRBJ1-5; no clear D gene. The CDR3 spans 14 residues. V lost 1 base and J lost 7, with 11 bases in between. CDR1 SGHVS and CDR2 FQNEAQ come from the germline V gene. For the CDR3, the DNA is TGTGCCAGCAGCTTAGGTGGCAGGCAACAGCCCCAGCATTTT. This translates into CASSLGGRQQPQHF.

The chain joins TRBV6-5 to TRBJ1-2; TRBD1 matches 9 bases. The CDR3 runs to 15 residues. The V segment lost 6 bases and the J segment 3 bases; nucleotides outside the gene matches: 8. Looked up from germline, CDR1 is MNHEY and CDR2 is SVGAGI. CDR3: CASSPGTGYDYGYTF. CDR3 DNA sequence: TGTGCCAGCAGCCCAGGGACAGGGTACGACTATGGCTACACCTTC.

The gene calls are TRBV30 and TRBJ2-3; 9 nucleotides agree with TRBD1. Losses at the gene ends were 2 bases for V and 2 bases for J; bases not matched to a gene: 5. Germline V gives CDR1 GTSNPN, CDR2 SVGIG (reference sequence). This CDR3 spans 15 amino acids. The CDR3 DNA reads as TGTGCCTGGAGTCGGGACAGGGCCTCCACAGATACGCAGTATTTT. Residues: CAWSRDRASTDTQYF.

The rearrangement links TRBV7-8 to TRBJ2-2, with 7 positions matching TRBD1. The CDR3 length is 19 residues. With V trimmed by 5 bases and J by 4 bases, 19 bases remained unmatched. Looked up from germline, CDR1 is SGHVS and CDR2 is FQNEAQ. The CDR3 spells CASSPERRGLYRLTGELFF. The CDR3 region has the DNA TGTGCCAGCAGCCCGGAAAGAAGGGGGCTGTACCGGCTCACCGGGGAGCTGTTTTTT.

This chain joins TRBV5-1 and TRBJ1-1, with D perhaps TRBD1 (6 bases). The CDR3 runs 14 residues. Between the trimmed V and J ends, which lost 2 bases and 0 bases, there was a span of 8 bases. CDR1 SGHRS and CDR2 YFSETQ come from the germline V gene. The CDR3 bases are TGCGCCAGCAGCTTCGGACAGATGAACACTGAAGCTTTCTTT. It yields the protein CASSFGQMNTEAFF.

This chain connects TRBV10-3 to TRBJ1-2; D not resolved. Germline-derived CDR1 and CDR2 are ENHRY and SYGVKD. The CDR3 length is 12 residues. V lost 3 bases and J lost 2, with 4 bases in between. CDR3 nucleotides: TGTGCCATCAGTGAACAGAACTATGGCTACACCTTC. Protein: CAISEQNYGYTF.

This clone has a single count. The chain carries TRBV7-2 and TRBJ1-2; D unresolved. Germline assignment: CDR1 SGHTA and CDR2 FQGNSA. The CDR3 covers 13 residues. The V end lost 2 bases, the J end lost 6 bases, and 10 bases lay between the germline ends. In nucleotides, the CDR3 is TGTGCCAGCAGCTTACCACCCGGAGATGGCTACACCTTC. Protein sequence: CASSLPPGDGYTF.

V is TRBV28 and J is TRBJ2-7; D not certain. Germline CDR1 MDHEN, CDR2 SYDVKM. This CDR3 comprises 11 residues. The V gene lost 6 bases and the J gene lost 3 bases, with 6 bases spanning the gap. The chain's CDR3 is CASSPHYEQYF. CDR3 sequence (DNA): TGTGCCAGCAGCCCCCACTACGAGCAGTACTTC.

The chain couples TRBV29-1 to TRBJ2-1; a weak D match, TRBD2 (5 bases). The CDR3 totals 13 residues. The V gene's germline CDR1 is SQVTM and CDR2 ANQGSEA. V was shortened by 6 bases and J by 8 bases, with 17 bases between the two germline ends. This chain's CDR3 is CSVQPPGGYEQFF. The CDR3 nucleotides read TGCAGCGTGCAGCCCCCGGGCGGGTATGAGCAGTTCTTC.

V and J are TRBV28 and TRBJ1-3; D is undetermined. Germline CDR1 reads MDHEN; CDR2 reads SYDVKM. CDR3 length: 22 amino acids. The V end lost 1 base, the J end lost 0 bases, and 28 bases lay between the germline ends. In nucleotides, the CDR3 is TGTGCCAGCAGTTTATACAGCCCCGCAGTGGGTTGGGCCCAAAACTCTGGAAACACCATATATTTT. Its protein product is CASSLYSPAVGWAQNSGNTIYF.

The chain combines TRBV10-1 with TRBJ1-1, with 10 bases lining up with TRBD1. The CDR3 has 15 amino acids. In germline, CDR1 is WNHNN, CDR2 SYGVQD (reference sequence). J lost 1 base, V lost 6 bases, and 5 bases had no gene match. CDR3 loop: CASSRGTGANTEAFF. The CDR3 coding sequence is TGCGCCAGCAGCCGCGGGACAGGGGCGAACACTGAAGCTTTCTTT.

This sequence joins TRBV6-1 and TRBJ1-4; 9 bases are a match to TRBD1. Trimming cost V 7 bases and J 8 bases; bases outside gene matches: 11. This CDR3 is 15 amino acids long. The germline V gene encodes CDR1 MNHNS and CDR2 SASEGT. The CDR3 region has the DNA TGTGCCAGCACCGTAGTGTCGGGACAGGGAGAAAAACTGTTTTTT. It codes for CASTVVSGQGEKLFF.

The chain joins TRBV27 to TRBJ2-3; 10 positions match TRBD2. Germline CDR1 and CDR2: MNHEY and SMNVEV (reference sequence). This CDR3 region has 17 residues. The ends lost 4 bases at V and 1 base at J; junction bases unmatched: 8. The CDR3 nucleotides read TGTGCCAGCAGTTCGGGCGTAGCGGGGGGTCGCACAGATACGCAGTATTTT. Encoded protein: CASSSGVAGGRTDTQYF.

The sample holds a few counts of this clone. V usage is TRBV11-2 and J usage is TRBJ1-2; possibly TRBD1 for D (6 bases). This CDR3 contains 12 residues. Looked up from germline, CDR1 is SGHAT and CDR2 is FQNNGV. V was cut by 5 bases and J by 6 bases, with 10 bases left in between. CDR3 nucleotides: TGTGCCAGCAGCAGAACAGGGAATGGCTACACCTTC. Translating it yields CASSRTGNGYTF.

The genes are TRBV29-1 and TRBJ1-1, with 8 bases lining up with TRBD1. The CDR3 extends over 15 amino acids. With 7 bases clipped from V and 8 bases from J, the junction kept 18 bases outside the gene matches. Germline-derived CDR1 and CDR2 are SQVTM and ANQGSEA. DNA for the CDR3: TGCAGCGCCTCCCCCCGACCTACAGGGGGAATGGAAGCTTTCTTT. It is translated as CSASPRPTGGMEAFF.

The V and J genes are TRBV11-2 and TRBJ1-2, with D uncertain. In germline, CDR1 is SGHAT, CDR2 FQNNGV. The length of the CDR3 is 15 residues. V lost 5 bases to trimming and J lost 4 bases, with 17 bases between them. CDR3 residues: CASSPLQYTTYGYTF. The CDR3 DNA is TGTGCCAGCAGCCCATTACAGTATACCACCTATGGCTACACCTTC.

V is TRBV28 and J is TRBJ2-7, with D tentatively TRBD1 (5 bases). Germline V lookup: CDR1 MDHEN, CDR2 SYDVKM. This CDR3 contains 14 residues. The V end lost 5 bases, the J end lost 2 bases, and 13 bases lay between the germline ends. As DNA, the CDR3 is TGTGCCAGCAGTCCATGGACACCACCCTACGAGCAGTACTTC. Translating gives CASSPWTPPYEQYF.

The chain combines TRBV19 with TRBJ1-5; TRBD1 might be the D (6 bases). CDR3 size: 14 residues. CDR1 is LNHDA and CDR2 is SQIVND in the germline V gene (reference sequence). Trimming removed 6 bases from V and 5 bases from J, with 14 bases in between. CDR3 loop: CASRPEQGYQPQHF. DNA for the CDR3: TGTGCCAGTAGACCTGAACAGGGTTATCAGCCCCAGCATTTT.

This clone is a singleton in its sample. This sequence joins TRBV12-5 and TRBJ1-1, with 8 bases identical to TRBD1. The CDR3 has 15 amino acids. With 4 bases clipped from V and 0 bases from J, the junction kept 4 bases outside the gene matches. Germline CDR1 is LGHNT and CDR2 is FRNRAP. Written as DNA, the CDR3 is TGTGCTAGTGGTTACGGGACAGGTTTGAACACTGAAGCTTTCTTT. Residues: CASGYGTGLNTEAFF.

V and J are TRBV7-6 and TRBJ2-2; tentative D call: TRBD1 (5 bases). The CDR3 extends over 15 amino acids. In germline, CDR1 is SGHVS, CDR2 FNYEAQ. The V and J ends lost 1 base and 2 bases respectively, with 8 bases between them. The CDR3 DNA sequence: TGTGCCAGCAGCTTAGTAGGACACAACACCGGGGAGCTGTTTTTT. It yields the protein CASSLVGHNTGELFF.

The J gene is TRBJ2-1, the V gene TRBV28, with 9 bases aligning to TRBD2. The CDR3 covers 15 residues. The germline gives CDR1 MDHEN, CDR2 SYDVKM. Trimming took 3 bases from V and 3 from J; bases not matched to a gene: 3. For the CDR3, the DNA is TGTGCCAGCAGTTTGTGGACTAGCGTCTACAATGAGCAGTTCTTC. Amino acids: CASSLWTSVYNEQFF.

The chain uses TRBV7-6 and TRBJ1-4, with 7 bases matching TRBD1. V lost 5 bases, J lost 6 bases, and 12 bases stayed unmatched. In germline, CDR1 is SGHVS, CDR2 FNYEAQ. This CDR3 has 16 amino acids. CDR3 DNA: TGTGCCAGCAGCGAATCGACAGGGTTTTTCGATGAAAAACTGTTTTTT. As protein: CASSESTGFFDEKLFF.

This chain joins TRBV20-1 and TRBJ1-1, with D hard to call. The CDR3 is 11 residues long. The V end was cut by 3 bases, the J end by 7 bases, with 9 bases between. Germline CDR1 reads DFQATT; CDR2 reads SNEGSKA (reference sequence). CDR3 region: CSASLRLEAFF. CDR3 DNA sequence: TGCAGTGCTAGTCTGCGCCTTGAAGCTTTCTTT.